This is a list of T cell receptor beta chains from one sample in a study of T cells in Graves' hyperthyroidism and ophthalmopathy. TCRdb reprocessed the multiplex PCR reads via MiXCR and lists one record per CDR3 protein. Of tens of thousands of distinct CDR3 sequences detected, approximately 48% appear once; the ten largest clones hold approximately 9%. Sequenced sample: blood. These receptors all come from a woman aged 45-65 years with Graves' ophthalmopathy. Each CDR3 is given with its conserved first and last residue. Fields, in order: J gene, D gene, V gene, clone size, CDR3 DNA, CDR3 protein. D genes are given only for firm matches. Only some rows state a clone size, as once, few, many or a class for expanded clones.

TRBJ2-7 NA TRBV9 NA TGTGCCAGCAGCGTAGTGGATGGCAGGGAAGGATCCTACGAGCAGTACTTC CASSVVDGREGSYEQYF
TRBJ2-2 TRBD1 TRBV6-5 many TGTGCCAGCAGTCCCAGGGGGTTCCCCGGGGAGCTGTTTTTT CASSPRGFPGELFF
TRBJ2-3 NA TRBV24-1 few TGTGCCAGCAGTCCCACCTCCTACAGAGTCACAAACACAGATACGCAGTATTTT CASSPTSYRVTNTDTQYF
TRBJ1-2 NA TRBV7-2 NA TGTGCCAGCAGCTTATTCCCGGGGGCTGGCTACACCTTC CASSLFPGAGYTF
TRBJ1-1 NA TRBV20-1 NA TGCAGTGCGTACCGGGACATGAACACTGAAGCTTTCTTT CSAYRDMNTEAFF
TRBJ1-2 TRBD1 TRBV6-5 many TGTGCCAGCAACGGACAGGGGTCCGCCTCCTTC CASNGQGSASF
TRBJ1-3 NA TRBV6-1 many TGTGCCAGCAGTGAGTTAGCGAACTCTGGAAACACCATATATTTT CASSELANSGNTIYF
TRBJ1-1 NA TRBV15 NA TGTGCCACCAGAAACGCGGCCGCCGGGGACACGGGAGCTTTCTTT CATRNAAAGDTGAFF
TRBJ1-2 TRBD1 TRBV24-1 NA TGTGCCACCGGGGGACAGGGGTTAGGTGGCTACACCTTC CATGGQGLGGYTF
TRBJ2-7 NA TRBV29-1 NA TGCAGCGACGGACGGGCCTACGAGCAGTACTTC CSDGRAYEQYF
TRBJ1-4 NA TRBV7-3 NA TGTGCCAGCAGCGTAGTCGGAGGGAAGAATGAAAAACTGTTTTTT CASSVVGGKNEKLFF